These 10 T cell receptor beta chains came from one sample sequenced in a study of CD8 T cells in Susac syndrome. Reverse transcription of roughly 0.5 to 1 ug RNA was carried out with random hexamers. TCRdb reprocessed the immunoSEQ multiplex PCR reads via MiXCR and lists one record per CDR3 protein. The data hold 110,000 to 150,000 distinct CDR3 sequences, with approximately 96% observed a single time. Sequenced sample: CD4+ T cells from PBMCs. Receptors originate from a human donor with Susac syndrome.

This chain links TRBV9 with TRBJ1-1; D ambiguous. Germline CDR1 and CDR2: SGDLS and YYNGEE. The CDR3 is 13 residues long. The V and J ends lost 3 bases and 3 bases respectively, with 9 bases between them. The CDR3 sequence is CASSAQKDTEAFF. CDR3 DNA: TGTGCCAGCAGCGCCCAAAAGGACACTGAAGCTTTCTTT.

V usage is TRBV12-3 or TRBV12-4 and J usage is TRBJ2-3; D possibly uses TRBD1 or TRBD2 (5 bases each). V lost 4 bases, J lost 7 bases, and 12 bases lay in between. CDR3 length: 13 amino acids. CDR3 loop: CASSSGGGNTQYF. CDR3 nucleotide sequence: TGTGCCAGCAGTTCGGGTGGGGGAAATACGCAGTATTTT.

This chain joins TRBV20-1 and TRBJ2-1, with TRBD2 matching 13 bases. J gave up 0 bases and V 3 bases, and 14 bases lay outside the gene matches. Germline loops: CDR1 DFQATT, CDR2 SNEGSKA (reference sequence). The CDR3 runs to 20 residues. The CDR3 sequence is CSASHISGTSGASSYNEQFF. CDR3 coding DNA: TGCAGTGCTAGCCACATTTCCGGGACTAGCGGGGCCAGCTCCTACAATGAGCAGTTCTTC.

The chain joins TRBV9 to TRBJ2-7; D gene unclear. V was clipped by 0 bases and J by 4 bases, with 11 bases between them. Germline CDR1 and CDR2: SGDLS and YYNGEE. The CDR3 is made up of 14 amino acids. CDR3 sequence (DNA): TGTGCCAGCAGCGTAGGCCCAAACCAATACGAGCAGTACTTC. This translates into CASSVGPNQYEQYF.

The chain links TRBV5-1 to TRBJ1-2, with no clear D. Looked up from germline, CDR1 is SGHRS and CDR2 is YFSETQ. Trimming pared 2 bases from V and 4 bases from J, leaving 9 bases between. This CDR3 contains 13 residues. The CDR3 sequence is CASSFAEGYGYTF. CDR3 nucleotide sequence: TGCGCCAGCAGCTTTGCAGAAGGCTATGGCTACACCTTC.

The chain recombines TRBV18 with TRBJ1-1; D gene unclear. V was clipped by 6 bases and J by 3 bases, with 14 bases between them. The CDR3 covers 14 residues. In germline, CDR1 is KGHSH, CDR2 LQKENI. The CDR3 is CASSGQLGHTEAFF. DNA for the CDR3: TGTGCCAGCTCCGGGCAGCTGGGCCACACTGAAGCTTTCTTT.

The V and J genes are TRBV20-1 and TRBJ2-1, with 8 positions matching TRBD2. From germline, CDR1 is DFQATT and CDR2 SNEGSKA (reference sequence). V lost 3 bases and J lost 10; bases outside the gene matches: 11. This CDR3 has 14 residues. This chain's CDR3 is CSASDGRAEGEQFF. Written as DNA, the CDR3 is TGCAGTGCTAGCGACGGGAGGGCCGAGGGGGAGCAGTTCTTC.

V and J are TRBV25-1 and TRBJ1-1, with unresolved D. The CDR3 is 14 amino acids. V lost 4 bases to trimming and J lost 4 bases, with 13 bases between them. CDR1 is MGHDK, CDR2 SYGVNS, per germline. The CDR3, as DNA: TGTGCCAGCAGTGGCTATCCAAGAGGCACTGAAGCTTTCTTT. The encoded protein is CASSGYPRGTEAFF.

The V and J genes are TRBV7-2 and TRBJ1-6; D is unresolved. The CDR3 consists of 13 residues. V lost 6 bases and J 9 bases, leaving 12 bases between the germline ends. Per the germline V gene, CDR1 is SGHTA and CDR2 is FQGNSA. CDR3 in amino acids: CASRQNLGSPLHF. DNA of the CDR3: TGTGCCAGCAGACAGAATCTCGGTTCACCCCTCCACTTT.

The J gene is TRBJ2-2, the V gene TRBV12-3 or TRBV12-4; D gene ambiguous. The CDR3 is 14 amino acids. The germline V and J ends were trimmed by 5 bases and 1 base, with 8 bases remaining between them. The CDR3 coding sequence is TGTGCCAGCAGTGGTTTCTTGAACACCGGGGAGCTGTTTTTT. Its translation is CASSGFLNTGELFF.